A single sample gave rise to the 9 T cell receptor beta chains below, sequenced in a study of beta chain features in type 1 diabetes. Findings of the study overall: When Type 1 diabetes patients were examined, their TCRB CDR3s proved moderately but significantly shorter in all four CD4+ subsets.

No antigen has been assigned to these receptors. Expressed TCRB transcripts got sequenced, as all isolated RNA was reverse transcribed. This table comes from immunoSEQ multiplex PCR, and its TCRdb copy is limited to in-frame clones, with some not included. The sample consists of 150,000 to 200,000 clones, about 9% of them appearing once. The sample taken for sequencing was central memory CD4+ T cells from blood. The receptors stem from a woman under 30 with type 1 diabetes.

This clone was seen only a few times. The chain is built from TRBV5-1 and TRBJ1-2; D unclear. Trimming stripped 0 bases from V and 2 bases from J, with 5 bases between. CDR3 length: 13 residues. Germline CDR1 reads SGHRS; CDR2 reads YFSETQ. The CDR3 reads CASSLGQNYGYTF. The CDR3, as DNA: TGCGCCAGCAGCTTGGGGCAGAACTATGGCTACACCTTC.

This chain uses TRBV4-1 with TRBJ1-5, with TRBD1 matching over 7 bases. In germline, CDR1 is MGHRA, CDR2 YSYEKL. Trimming cost V 4 bases and J 8 bases; bases outside gene matches: 5. CDR3 length equals 13 residues. CDR3 sequence: CASSPTGSEPQHF. The CDR3, as DNA: TGCGCCAGCAGCCCGACAGGGAGTGAGCCCCAGCATTTT.

The V call is TRBV4-3, the J call TRBJ1-1; TRBD1 matches 7 bases. Germline CDR1 reads LGHNA; CDR2 reads YSLEER. The CDR3 has 15 residues. J lost 7 bases, V lost 2 bases, and 10 bases had no gene match. CDR3 bases: TGCGCCAGCAGCCAATCCGACAGGGCCCTAGTTGAAGCTTTCTTT. Amino acids: CASSQSDRALVEAFF.

This clone was seen only a few times. This rearrangement joins TRBV7-2 to TRBJ2-5; TRBD2 might be the D (6 bases). This CDR3 is built from 16 residues. CDR1 SGHTA and CDR2 FQGNSA come from the germline V gene. The V and J ends lost 4 bases and 1 base respectively, with 16 bases between them. This chain's CDR3 is CASSSGEVGGQETQYF. The CDR3 nucleotides are TGTGCCAGCAGCTCGGGGGAAGTGGGGGGCCAAGAGACCCAGTACTTC.

The chain joins TRBV18 to TRBJ2-1, with 8 bases fitting TRBD1. V lost 4 bases, J lost 8 bases, and 7 bases stayed unmatched. Germline CDR1 reads KGHSH; CDR2 reads LQKENI. The CDR3 loop spans 14 amino acids. The chain's CDR3 is CASSHSQGVDEQFF. The CDR3 DNA follows: TGTGCCAGCTCACACTCACAGGGGGTCGATGAGCAGTTCTTC.

This chain uses TRBV5-6 with TRBJ1-1; D is uncertain. The CDR3 contains 13 residues. The germline CDR1 and CDR2 sequences are SGHDT and YYEEEE. V lost 2 bases and J lost 0, with 5 bases in between. This chain's CDR3 is CASSFELNTEAFF. The CDR3 DNA is TGTGCCAGCAGCTTCGAGTTGAACACTGAAGCTTTCTTT.

The chain recombines TRBV6-5 with TRBJ1-4; D uncertain. From germline, CDR1 is MNHEY and CDR2 SVGAGI. Trimming took off 2 bases at V and 4 bases at J, with 8 bases between the two ends. CDR3 length: 14 amino acids. In nucleotides, the CDR3 is TGTGCCAGCAGTTACAGCGATGGTAATGAAAAACTGTTTTTT. Translation: CASSYSDGNEKLFF.

CDR3 nucleotides: TGTGCCTGGAGTCCAGTCGTTAGGGGGGAGCAGTACTTC. Translated: CAWSPVVRGEQYF. The V call is TRBV30, the J call TRBJ2-7; a possible D gene is TRBD1 (6 bases). V was cut by 2 bases and J by 7 bases, with 15 bases left in between. The CDR3 totals 13 residues. CDR1 is GTSNPN, CDR2 SVGIG, per germline (reference sequence).

This clone was counted a few times. The V call is TRBV4-3, the J call TRBJ1-1; 9 bases match TRBD1. Germline CDR1 and CDR2: LGHNA and YSLEER. V trimming: 3 bases; J trimming: 3 bases; junction bases outside the gene matches: 14. The CDR3 has 18 residues. As DNA, the CDR3 is TGCGCCAGCAGCCAGGGGGTCACCGGGACAGGGATGGACACTGAAGCTTTCTTT. As protein: CASSQGVTGTGMDTEAFF.